Listed below are T cell receptor beta chains from one sample, sequenced in a study. Using its own MiXCR run on the 5' RACE reads, TCRdb lists one record per CDR3 protein. Of approximately 60,000 distinct CDR3 sequences in the sample, around 20% were seen once. The sample comprised tumor-infiltrating Tregs sorted from the breast tumor. The receptor set was obtained from a female donor with breast cancer. The CDR3 runs from the conserved cysteine through the conserved F or W. The D gene is left open where the match is weak. The size field is filled for only some rows; it gives once, few, many or a size class.

>TRBV20-1|TRBJ2-7|TRBD2|NA
CSAREAGLASYEQYF
TGCAGTGCTAGAGAAGCCGGACTAGCGAGCTACGAGCAGTACTTC
>TRBV2|TRBJ2-1|TRBD2|few
CASRPGLAGPSQFF
TGTGCCAGCAGACCGGGACTAGCGGGCCCTAGCCAGTTCTTC
>TRBV4-1|TRBJ2-4|NA|many
CASSHPLLVAKNIQYF
TGCGCCAGCAGCCATCCCCTACTGGTGGCCAAAAACATTCAGTACTTC
>TRBV20-1|TRBJ2-1|TRBD2|many
CSARASGGSYNEQFF
TGCAGTGCTAGAGCCAGCGGGGGGTCATACAATGAGCAGTTCTTC
>TRBV15|TRBJ2-3|NA|NA
CATSTRAEGDTQYF
TGTGCCACCAGCACGCGGGCCGAGGGAGATACGCAGTATTTT
>TRBV7-9|TRBJ1-1|NA|NA
CASSLSSDGPGEACF
TGTGCCAGCAGCTTAAGCTCTGACGGCCCCGGGGAAGCTTGCTTT
>TRBV20-1|TRBJ1-4|NA|few
CSASSKSEEKLFF
TGCAGTGCTAGTAGCAAAAGTGAGGAAAAACTGTTTTTT
>TRBV29-1|TRBJ1-1|NA|many
CSVEDGEAFF
TGCAGCGTGGAGGACGGGGAAGCTTTCTTT
>TRBV5-4|TRBJ1-3|NA|NA
CASSLGQSYSGNTIYF
TGTGCCAGCAGCTTGGGACAGTCTTACTCTGGAAACACCATATATTTT
>TRBV6-5|TRBJ2-7|NA|NA
CASRESPGPSYEQYF
TGTGCCAGCAGGGAGTCCCCGGGCCCATCCTACGAGCAGTACTTC
>TRBV10-3|TRBJ2-3|NA|many
CAISVEDTQYF
TGTGCCATCAGTGTCGAAGATACGCAGTATTTT
>TRBV12-3/TRBV12-4|TRBJ2-3|NA|NA
CASSSSSTDTQYF
TGTGCCAGCAGTTCTTCCAGCACAGATACGCAGTATTTT
>TRBV4-2|TRBJ2-7|TRBD2|few
CASSQGLAGVDYEQYF
TGTGCCAGCAGCCAAGGGCTAGCGGGAGTCGACTACGAGCAGTACTTC
>TRBV7-9|TRBJ2-5|TRBD2|many
CASSPLSGSGETQYF
TGTGCCAGCAGCCCGCTTAGCGGGAGCGGGGAGACCCAGTACTTC
>TRBV21-1|TRBJ1-2|NA|NA
CASAPKGPNYGYTF
TGTGCCAGCGCCCCCAAAGGGCCCAACTATGGCTACACCTTC
>TRBV24-1|TRBJ2-7|TRBD1|few
CATSDTTTGAYEQYF
TGTGCCACCAGTGATACGACGACAGGGGCCTACGAGCAGTACTTC
>TRBV6-1|TRBJ1-2|NA|few
CASSTGSANYGYTF
TGTGCCAGCTCCACAGGATCCGCTAACTATGGCTACACCTTC
>TRBV7-2|TRBJ1-6|NA|few
CASSRQQGSPLHF
TGTGCCAGCAGCCGACAACAGGGTTCACCCCTCCACTTT
>TRBV3-1|TRBJ2-5|NA|NA
CASSQDGETQYF
TGTGCCAGCAGCCAAGATGGCGAGACCCAGTACTTC
>TRBV20-1|TRBJ2-5|TRBD2|NA
CSARDGTRGETQYF
TGCAGTGCTAGAGATGGGACTAGGGGAGAGACCCAGTACTTC
>TRBV29-1|TRBJ1-2|NA|NA
CSVEELANYGYTF
TGCAGCGTGGAAGAACTGGCAAACTATGGCTACACCTTC
>TRBV6-1|TRBJ2-5|NA|many
CASSSSGPQETQYF
TGTGCCAGCAGCTCCAGTGGGCCCCAAGAGACCCAGTACTTC
>TRBV24-1|TRBJ2-1|TRBD1|NA
CATSDPRTGGNEQFF
TGTGCCACCAGTGATCCGAGGACAGGGGGCAATGAGCAGTTCTTC
>TRBV5-5|TRBJ1-5|NA|few
CASSLVGNSNQPQHF
TGTGCCAGCAGCTTGGTAGGGAATAGCAATCAGCCCCAGCATTTT
>TRBV4-2|TRBJ1-1|TRBD1|NA
CASSTTPGQGAEAVAFF
TGTGCCAGCAGCACCACCCCGGGACAGGGGGCCGAGGCTGTAGCTTTCTTT
>TRBV9|TRBJ2-5|NA|few
CASSSATGTQETQYF
TGTGCCAGCAGCTCTGCCACAGGGACACAGGAGACCCAGTACTTC
>TRBV6-6|TRBJ1-5|NA|NA
CASSYASGSNQPQHF
TGTGCCAGCAGTTACGCCAGTGGGAGCAATCAGCCCCAGCATTTT
>TRBV15|TRBJ2-1|TRBD1|many
CATRPGTGTNEQFF
TGTGCCACCCGTCCCGGGACAGGGACCAATGAGCAGTTCTTC
>TRBV20-1|TRBJ2-3|TRBD2|NA
CSARGRLAGLTNTQYF
TGCAGTGCTAGAGGCAGACTAGCGGGCCTTACGAATACGCAGTATTTT
>TRBV10-3|TRBJ1-2|TRBD1|NA
CAISSGQGDDGYTF
TGTGCCATCAGTTCGGGACAGGGTGACGATGGCTACACCTTC
>TRBV28|TRBJ2-2|NA|NA
CASSRSGTREQGELFF
TGTGCCAGCAGTCGGTCCGGGACTCGAGAGCAGGGGGAGCTGTTTTTT
>TRBV7-2|TRBJ2-7|NA|NA
CASSLGLNTYEQYF
TGTGCCAGCAGCTTAGGTCTCAATACCTACGAGCAGTACTTC
>TRBV20-1|TRBJ1-1|NA|many
CSAHGRTFEAFF
TGCAGTGCCCACGGTAGGACCTTCGAAGCTTTCTTT
>TRBV15|TRBJ1-1|NA|few
CATSSEARTEAFF
TGTGCCACCAGCAGTGAGGCGAGGACTGAAGCTTTCTTT
>TRBV12-3/TRBV12-4|TRBJ2-7|TRBD2|few
CASSFGNSGSRGEQYF
TGTGCCAGCAGTTTCGGGAATAGCGGGAGTAGGGGCGAGCAGTACTTC
>TRBV12-3/TRBV12-4|TRBJ2-4|TRBD2|NA
CASSLGGIGYIQYF
TGTGCCAGCAGTTTGGGGGGGATTGGGTACATTCAGTACTTC
>TRBV28|TRBJ1-1|TRBD1|NA
CASTLRQGGTEAFF
TGTGCCAGCACCCTAAGACAGGGAGGGACTGAAGCTTTCTTT
>TRBV5-1|TRBJ1-2|NA|many
CASSFRPREYGYTF
TGCGCCAGCAGCTTCCGACCCCGAGAGTATGGCTACACCTTC
>TRBV11-2|TRBJ2-1|TRBD1|few
CASSLGQSHNEQFF
TGTGCCAGCAGCTTGGGACAGAGTCACAATGAGCAGTTCTTC
>TRBV5-1|TRBJ2-4|NA|few
CASSPFTGIVKNIQYF
TGCGCCAGCAGCCCCTTCACCGGGATAGTCAAAAACATTCAGTACTTC
>TRBV4-3|TRBJ2-2|NA|NA
CASSQEGQGGNTGELFF
TGCGCCAGCAGCCAAGAGGGGCAGGGAGGGAACACCGGGGAGCTGTTTTTT
>TRBV24-1|TRBJ2-2|NA|few
CATSRDGNTGELFF
TGTGCCACCAGCCGGGACGGGAACACCGGGGAGCTGTTTTTT
>TRBV6-1|TRBJ2-1|TRBD2|few
CASMASGRHEQFF
TGTGCCAGCATGGCTAGCGGGAGGCATGAGCAGTTCTTC
>TRBV4-3|TRBJ1-3|NA|many
CASSQENWGNTIYF
TGCGCCAGCAGCCAAGAGAACTGGGGGAACACCATATATTTT
>TRBV20-1|TRBJ2-1|NA|few
CSARDFSKGSYNEQFF
TGCAGTGCTAGAGATTTCAGCAAGGGGTCCTACAATGAGCAGTTCTTC
>TRBV7-3|TRBJ1-5|NA|NA
CASSTSPNQPQHF
TGTGCCAGCAGCACCAGCCCTAATCAGCCCCAGCATTTT
>TRBV7-2|TRBJ1-5|NA|NA
CASSPVIRGNQPQHF
TGTGCCAGCAGTCCCGTTATAAGAGGCAATCAGCCCCAGCATTTT
>TRBV28|TRBJ1-6|TRBD1|NA
CATTRARGQISPLHF
TGTGCCACCACCAGGGCGAGGGGGCAAATTTCACCCCTCCACTTT
>TRBV7-8|TRBJ2-2|NA|NA
CASSLGRHGLGNTGELFF
TGTGCCAGCAGCTTAGGTCGCCATGGACTGGGGAACACCGGGGAGCTGTTTTTT
>TRBV6-4|TRBJ1-6|NA|NA
CASSDYGNNSPLHF
TGTGCCAGCAGTGACTACGGCAATAATTCACCCCTCCACTTT
>TRBV28|TRBJ2-1|TRBD1|NA
CASSLWTGGDNEQFF
TGTGCCAGCAGTTTGTGGACAGGGGGGGACAATGAGCAGTTCTTC
>TRBV29-1|TRBJ2-4|NA|NA
CSVRSNLAKNIQYF
TGCAGCGTCCGGTCCAATCTAGCCAAAAACATTCAGTACTTC
>TRBV7-2|TRBJ2-5|TRBD1|NA
CASSPGQVSQETQYF
TGTGCCAGCAGCCCAGGACAGGTATCCCAAGAGACCCAGTACTTC